Below, 23 T cell receptor beta chains from the same sample are listed, as sequenced in a study of cytomegalovirus exposure and HLA in healthy donors (dated by TCRdb to the late 2010s). Libraries were built with the immunoSEQ multiplex PCR assay. A mixture of 60 forward primers for TCR Vbeta segments and 13 reverse primers for TCR Jbeta segments was used in the multiplex PCR. The table was pulled from immuneACCESS by TCRdb, which kept in-frame rearrangements only. Such tables lose some clones; where checked, under half of the loss comes from unresolved V genes, and the rest has no known cause. The sample table records some 150,000 clones; about four fifths of these occur just once. The ten largest clones capture roughly 4.7% of the sample. Sequences were obtained from PBMCs. The receptors were gathered from a man under 40 in good health and CMV-seronegative.

The chain uses TRBV7-6 and TRBJ2-7; 7 bases align to TRBD1. CDR1 is SGHVS, CDR2 FNYEAQ, per germline. V trimming: 1 base; J trimming: 6 bases; junction bases outside the gene matches: 9. This CDR3 comprises 15 residues. The CDR3 spells CASSLGRTGVGEQYF. The CDR3 DNA is TGTGCCAGCAGCTTAGGGAGGACAGGCGTTGGCGAGCAGTACTTC. Drawing the rest from reference TRBV7-6 and TRBJ2-7, the complete variable domain is GAGVSQSPRYKVTKRGQDVALRCDPISGHVSLYWYRQALGQGPEFLTYFNYEAQQDKSGLPNDRFSAERPEGSISTLTIQRTEQRDSAMYRCASSLGRTGVGEQYFGPGTRLTVT.

The chain is built from TRBV6-5 and TRBJ2-7; a weak D match, TRBD2 (6 bases). CDR1 and CDR2 (germline): MNHEY, SVGAGI. V was clipped by 6 bases and J by 0 bases, with 15 bases between them. The CDR3 sequence is 15 residues long. In DNA, the CDR3 is TGTGCCAGCAGCCCGGAGGAGGGGCGCTCCTACGAGCAGTACTTC. Translating gives CASSPEEGRSYEQYF.

This rearrangement joins TRBV7-9 to TRBJ2-3, with 10 nucleotides matching TRBD2. J lost 0 bases, V lost 1 base, and 1 base had no gene match. Germline V gives CDR1 SEHNR, CDR2 FQNEAQ (reference sequence). The CDR3 extends over 16 amino acids. The CDR3 sequence: CASSLVSGGSTDTQYF. CDR3 sequence (DNA): TGTGCCAGCAGCTTAGTTAGCGGGGGGAGCACAGATACGCAGTATTTT.

This clone was observed a single time. V usage is TRBV10-3 and J usage is TRBJ1-1; TRBD1 aligns across 8 bases. Trimming cost V 4 bases and J 0 bases; bases outside gene matches: 4. The germline V gene has CDR1 ENHRY and CDR2 SYGVKD. The CDR3 totals 15 residues. The CDR3 DNA follows: TGTGCCATCAGTGTATCGGGACAGGTGAACACTGAAGCTTTCTTT. Translating gives CAISVSGQVNTEAFF.

This clone turned up a few times. The chain employs TRBV11-3 and TRBJ2-7; the match to TRBD2 covers 8 bases. The trim removed 1 base at V and 2 bases at J, leaving 7 bases unmatched. The length of the CDR3 is 16 residues. CDR1 and CDR2 from the germline V gene are SGHNT and YENEEA. DNA for the CDR3: TGTGCCAGCAGCTTAGGCGGGGGACTAGGGCCCTACGAGCAGTACTTC. Amino acids: CASSLGGGLGPYEQYF.

In this sample, this clone turned up a few times. This sequence joins TRBV6-1 and TRBJ1-1; 7 positions agree with TRBD1. This CDR3 has 13 amino acids. Germline V lookup: CDR1 MNHNS, CDR2 SASEGT. Trimming at V came to 3 bases and at J to 7 bases, leaving 5 bases not matched to a gene. The CDR3 sequence: CASSEAGGFEAFF. The CDR3 DNA sequence: TGTGCCAGCAGTGAGGCAGGGGGGTTTGAAGCTTTCTTT.

The rearrangement uses TRBV5-6 and TRBJ1-4, with TRBD1 identical over 7 bases. V lost 4 bases to trimming and J lost 8 bases; unmatched junction nucleotides: 8. Germline values: CDR1 SGHDT, CDR2 YYEEEE. CDR3 size: 14 residues. This chain's CDR3 is CASSEKGTVEKLFF. CDR3 coding DNA: TGTGCCAGCAGCGAAAAAGGGACAGTCGAAAAACTGTTTTTT.

The chain is built from TRBV19 and TRBJ1-5, with D possibly matching TRBD1 (6 bases). Trimming removed 7 bases from V and 1 base from J, with 14 bases in between. The length of the CDR3 is 15 residues. CDR1 LNHDA and CDR2 SQIVND come from the germline V gene (reference sequence). This chain's CDR3 is CASTRGEGSNQPQHF. The CDR3 DNA reads as TGTGCCAGTACCAGGGGTGAGGGGAGCAATCAGCCCCAGCATTTT. Full variable domain (rest looked up from reference TRBV19 and TRBJ1-5): DGGITQSPKYLFRKEGQNVTLSCEQNLNHDAMYWYRQDPGQGLRLIYYSQIVNDFQKGDIAEGYSVSREKKESFPLTVTSAQKNPTAFYLCASTRGEGSNQPQHFGDGTRLSIL.

V gene TRBV7-9 combines with J gene TRBJ1-1, with no clear D. Germline V gene data show CDR1 as SEHNR and CDR2 as FQNEAQ (reference sequence). Trimming shortened V by 5 bases and J by 10 bases, and 11 bases separated the two germline ends. This CDR3 has 11 amino acids. The CDR3 loop reads CASSLEAGAFF. CDR3 DNA sequence: TGTGCCAGCAGCCTTGAGGCTGGAGCTTTCTTT.

This chain joins TRBV28 and TRBJ1-2; D is undetermined. V was pared by 7 bases and J by 6 bases, with 18 bases between. Germline CDR1 and CDR2: MDHEN and SYDVKM. The CDR3 has 14 amino acids. CDR3 sequence (DNA): TGTGCCAGCACTCCAGTGGGGAGTAGAAATGGCTACACCTTC. The encoded protein is CASTPVGSRNGYTF.

The sample holds one count of this clone. The chain combines TRBV18 with TRBJ2-5; 9 nucleotides align to TRBD2. Germline V gene data show CDR1 as KGHSH and CDR2 as LQKENI. The length of the CDR3 is 13 residues. V shed 6 bases, J shed 4 bases, and the junction held 3 bases outside the gene matches. DNA of the CDR3: TGTGCCAGCTCTCCAGCGGGGGGAGAGACCCAGTACTTC. As protein: CASSPAGGETQYF.

The V call is TRBV14, the J call TRBJ1-6; unclear D gene. The V gene lost 5 bases and the J gene lost 7 bases, with 9 bases spanning the gap. The CDR3 consists of 13 residues. Germline V gives CDR1 SGHDN, CDR2 FVKESK. CDR3 sequence (DNA): TGTGCCAGCAGCGTGTACAGCAATTCACCCCTCCACTTT. Translation gives CASSVYSNSPLHF. Supplemented by reference TRBV14 and TRBJ1-6, the full variable domain reads EAGVTQFPSHSVIEKGQTVTLRCDPISGHDNLYWYRRVMGKEIKFLLHFVKESKQDESGMPNNRFLAERTGGTYSTLKVQPAELEDSGVYFCASSVYSNSPLHFGNGTRLTVT.

The gene calls are TRBV28 and TRBJ2-7; 8 nucleotides line up with TRBD1. Germline values: CDR1 MDHEN, CDR2 SYDVKM. There are 15 residues in the CDR3. Trimming cost V 5 bases and J 4 bases; bases outside gene matches: 10. CDR3 residues: CASSIRTGSWYEQYF. For the CDR3, the DNA is TGTGCCAGCAGTATCCGGACAGGGTCGTGGTACGAGCAGTACTTC.

This chain connects TRBV5-4 to TRBJ1-1; TRBD1 matches 12 bases. Trimming removed 1 base from V and 5 bases from J; junction bases left unmatched: 9. The CDR3 totals 17 residues. Germline V lookup: CDR1 SGHNT, CDR2 YYREEE (reference sequence). CDR3: CASSLRGDRGLGTEAFF. The CDR3 nucleotides are TGTGCCAGCAGCTTGCGCGGGGACAGGGGGCTGGGAACTGAAGCTTTCTTT.

The chain has TRBV6-5 and TRBJ2-2, with TRBD1 as a possible D gene (5 bases). V lost 8 bases to trimming and J lost 4 bases, with 11 bases between them. The CDR3 spans 13 residues. CDR1 and CDR2 (germline): MNHEY, SVGAGI. CDR3 nucleotide sequence: TGTGCCAGCCTTCAGGGATCCACCGGGGAGCTGTTTTTT. Its translation is CASLQGSTGELFF.

The chain links TRBV19 to TRBJ1-1, with D tentatively TRBD1 (6 bases). Germline CDR1 is LNHDA and CDR2 is SQIVND (reference sequence). V gave up 11 bases and J gave up 3 bases, with 13 bases separating them. CDR3 size: 12 residues. The CDR3 loop is CACNRVYTEAFF. The CDR3 DNA reads TGTGCCTGCAACAGGGTGTACACTGAAGCTTTCTTT.

The chain couples TRBV5-6 to TRBJ2-1, with D unclear. The CDR3 runs 14 residues. CDR1 and CDR2 from the germline V gene are SGHDT and YYEEEE. Trimming cost V 3 bases and J 6 bases, with 13 bases left between them. CDR3 coding DNA: TGTGCCAGCAGCTCGCCGACATACGGCAATGAGCAGTTCTTC. It encodes CASSSPTYGNEQFF.

The rearrangement joins TRBV5-6 to TRBJ2-1; 8 positions match TRBD1. The V gene end was trimmed by 0 bases and the J gene end by 7 bases; junction bases not matched to a gene: 6. Germline-derived CDR1 and CDR2 are SGHDT and YYEEEE. The CDR3 is 15 amino acids. CDR3 in DNA: TGTGCCAGCAGCTTGGCAGGGGGCGCTGGAAATGAGCAGTTCTTC. Translating it yields CASSLAGGAGNEQFF.

This chain connects TRBV11-1 to TRBJ1-1; TRBD1 might be the D (6 bases). The CDR3 is made up of 16 amino acids. The V gene's germline CDR1 is SGHAT and CDR2 FQDESV (reference sequence). V was trimmed by 3 bases and J by 3 bases, leaving 17 bases between them. The CDR3 DNA follows: TGTGCCAGCAGCTTTCTTACGGACAGTCCGGACACTGAAGCTTTCTTT. Its translation: CASSFLTDSPDTEAFF.

This rearrangement joins TRBV6-5 to TRBJ2-5; 9 bases line up with TRBD1. The J segment lost 5 bases and the V segment lost 6 bases, leaving 7 bases of the junction unmatched. CDR3 length equals 14 residues. Germline V gene lookup returns CDR1 MNHEY and CDR2 SVGAGI. The CDR3 spells CASSPDRGSETQYF. In DNA, the CDR3 is TGTGCCAGCAGCCCGGACAGGGGTTCGGAGACCCAGTACTTC.

V is TRBV5-6 and J is TRBJ2-2; 12 bases are a match to TRBD1. This CDR3 contains 16 residues. V shed 4 bases and J 6 bases; nucleotides not matched to a gene: 7. Germline V CDR1 and CDR2: SGHDT, YYEEEE. CDR3 bases: TGTGCCAGCAGCCACCGGGACAGGGGGCTATCCGGGGAGCTGTTTTTT. Protein sequence: CASSHRDRGLSGELFF.

The chain is built from TRBV2 and TRBJ2-5, with 9 bases aligning to TRBD1. Judging by the DNA end, TRBJ2-7 fits better; the J call may be wrong. Germline values: CDR1 SNHLY, CDR2 FYNNEI. CDR3 length: 16 amino acids. The CDR3 spells CASSQLRGQGSYEQYF. CDR3 DNA sequence: TGTGCCAGCAGTCAGCTTAGGGGACAGGGATCGTACGAGCAGTACTTC.

The chain combines TRBV14 with TRBJ2-2; a possible D gene is TRBD1 (5 bases). Germline CDR1 is SGHDN and CDR2 is FVKESK. CDR3 length: 13 amino acids. V was pared by 6 bases and J by 7 bases, with 12 bases between. In DNA, the CDR3 is TGTGCCAGCAGACCCAGGGTGGACGGGGAGCTGTTTTTT. Translating it yields CASRPRVDGELFF.